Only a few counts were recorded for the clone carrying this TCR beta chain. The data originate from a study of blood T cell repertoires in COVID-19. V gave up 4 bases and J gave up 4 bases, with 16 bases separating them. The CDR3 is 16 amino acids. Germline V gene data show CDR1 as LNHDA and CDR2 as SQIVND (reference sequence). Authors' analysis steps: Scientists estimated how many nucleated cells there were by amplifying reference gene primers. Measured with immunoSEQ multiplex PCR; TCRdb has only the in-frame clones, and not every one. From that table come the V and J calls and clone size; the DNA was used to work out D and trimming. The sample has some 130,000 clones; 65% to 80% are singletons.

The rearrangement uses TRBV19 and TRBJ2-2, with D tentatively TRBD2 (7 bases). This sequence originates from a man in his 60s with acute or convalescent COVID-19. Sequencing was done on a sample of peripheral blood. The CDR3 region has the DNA TGTGCCAGTAGTAGTCGGGGGGCGCGGGGCACCGGGGAGCTGTTTTTT. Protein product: CASSSRGARGTGELFF.